The source of this TCR beta chain is a study of cytomegalovirus exposure and HLA in healthy donors. Whole-study context: A prior analysis found 117 million unique TCR beta sequences from some 190 million T cells.

As concerns this clone: Antigen: not known.

General observations from the study: It was reported in a later analysis that an Asian-associated ancestry cluster showed fewer N-insertions than the approximately 670-donor mean. In a later analysis, V- and J-gene trimming of beta chains associated with a DCLRE1C missense variant, replicated independently.

This CDR3 comprises 15 residues. The V end was cut by 3 bases, the J end by 0 bases, with 11 bases between. Looked up from germline, CDR1 is MNHEY and CDR2 is SMNVEV (reference sequence). The PCR ran on 60 Vbeta and 13 Jbeta primers. Profiled with immunoSEQ multiplex PCR; TCRdb holds only in-frame clones, not every one. The profile shows about 77,000 clones, approximately 78% of them singletons. This clonotype was sampled from a middle-aged man in good health and CMV-seronegative. The V call is TRBV27, the J call TRBJ1-2, with no clear D. Sequences were obtained from PBMCs. The CDR3 bases are TGTGCCAGCAGTTTGACGGAGGAGACTAACTATGGCTACACCTTC. It encodes CASSLTEETNYGYTF.